The T cell receptor beta chain under discussion was sequenced for a study of tumor-infiltrating lymphocytes in primary liver carcinoma (dated by TCRdb to the late 2010s). A note on the overall study: Surgical resection was performed in China between late 2015 and early 2016 on several patients with histopathologically diagnosed primary liver carcinoma. The five patients, three men and two women aged 30 to 69 years, had hepatocellular carcinoma (four) or combined HCC and intrahepatic cholangiocarcinoma (one). The five patients had tumors of stage T1-T3 N0M0, with maximum diameters ranging from roughly 4 to 11 cm. Each sample produced roughly 3.5 to 7.5 million productive TCRbeta reads, and read depth showed no significant difference between tissue types. The study combined TCRbeta repertoire sequencing, expression microarrays and whole-exome sequencing across five regions of each liver tumor, with adjacent normal tissue and blood. A total of about 35 specimens from 5 patients went through TCRbeta repertoire sequencing, namely 25 tumor regions, 5 adjacent noncancerous liver tissues and 5 peripheral blood samples. Reproducibility between technical replicate repertoires was high, with correlation coefficients above 0.95 and mean shared-clone rates about 0.91. Results the study describes overall, beyond this receptor: Pairs of tumor regions showed greater repertoire overlap (mean around 36%) than tumor-adjacent pairs (17%) or tumor-blood pairs (about 14%), which is consistent with antigen-driven expansion. With just four to six patients in the study, the authors point out that the findings should be validated in a larger study. Because the samples were bulk and unsorted, CD4+ and CD8+ T cell repertoires could not be compared. Because sequencing covered only the TCR beta chain and unpaired alpha chains were not captured, true repertoire diversity is likely underestimated. The top 250 clones made up a significantly larger repertoire fraction in tumors than in blood (p = 0.039).

Blood RNA was extracted from unsorted whole blood using TRIzol reagent, and germline DNA was obtained with the DNeasy Blood & Tissue kit. At the time of sampling, the patients were treatment-naive and had chronic HBV infection. Before surgery, 3.5 to 4 milliliters of peripheral blood were drawn into K2EDTA tubes. Starting from about 500 ng total RNA, TCRbeta-specific cDNA was produced by reverse transcription with a constant-region primer and ProtoScript II reverse transcriptase. The TCRbeta libraries were prepared through three rounds of nested multiplex PCR following a slightly modified ARM-PCR procedure. The first two PCR rounds used multiplex TRBV1-TRBV30 forward primers with a Cbeta reverse primer, each for about 11 cycles. Sample barcodes and Illumina adapters were added in a final 25-cycle PCR with Deep VentR polymerase. Amplicons of 200-500 bp were gel-purified with a QIAquick gel extraction kit before sequencing. TCRbeta amplicons were sequenced on an Illumina HiSeq 2500 with 250-bp paired-end reads. Turning to the authors' computational methods: To recover full CDR3 sequences, reads were quality-trimmed using Trimmomatic v0.33 and paired reads were then merged using FLASH v1.2.11. V, D and J germline segments were assigned to the rearranged TCRbeta sequences by MiGEC v1.2.1b. Clonotype statistics and Shannon-Wiener diversity indices were computed with VDJtools v1.0.0. To reduce sampling bias, subsequent analyses other than the diversity analysis used only the 250 most abundant clonotypes in each sample. TCRdb passed the public sequencing reads through fastp at Q25 and MiXCR, retaining productive beta sequences. CDR3 protein duplicates are merged, each entry listing the most common genes and DNA. The V and J calls and clone size come from TCRdb's table, not from the authors' own analysis. This sample comprises 150,000 to 200,000 distinct CDR3 sequences, 50% to 75% of them detected only once. The ten largest make up around three quarters of the sample.

Of note for this clonotype: The antigen it binds to is not known. A much larger clone sits a single nucleotide away, making a read error possible.

According to the germline V gene, CDR1 reads SQVTM and CDR2 reads ANQGSEA. V sheds 5 bases and J sheds 4 bases, leaving 9 bases between their ends. The CDR3 sequence holds 12 residues, the cysteine and phenylalanine included. The retained sequence is limited to the CDR3, 36 bases, with the frame set at the first base. The receptor was isolated from a man aged 40-49 years with primary liver carcinoma and hepatitis B virus infection. Sequencing was carried out using peripheral blood. Here the chain combines TRBV29-1 and TRBJ2-1, with the identity of the D gene unclear. The DNA sequence follows: TGCAGCGTTCATACACCTTACAATGAGCAGTTCTTC. It codes for CSVHTPYNEQFF.